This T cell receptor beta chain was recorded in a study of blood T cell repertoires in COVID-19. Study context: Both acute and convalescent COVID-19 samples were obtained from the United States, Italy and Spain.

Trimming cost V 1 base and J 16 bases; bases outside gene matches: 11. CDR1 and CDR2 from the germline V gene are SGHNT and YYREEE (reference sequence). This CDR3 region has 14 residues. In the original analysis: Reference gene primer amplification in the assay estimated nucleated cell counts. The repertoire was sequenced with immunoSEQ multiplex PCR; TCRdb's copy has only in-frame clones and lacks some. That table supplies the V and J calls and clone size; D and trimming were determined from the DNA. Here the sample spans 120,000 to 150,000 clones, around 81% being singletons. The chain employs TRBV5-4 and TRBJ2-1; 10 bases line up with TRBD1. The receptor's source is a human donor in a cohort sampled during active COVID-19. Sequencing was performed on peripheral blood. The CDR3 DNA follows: TGTGCCAGCAGCTTGTCCCGGGACAGGGGATCAGCTTTCTTC. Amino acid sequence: CASSLSRDRGSAFF.